This record looks at one T cell receptor beta chain sequence and its context. CDR3 length: 13 amino acids. The germline V gene has CDR1 MNHEY and CDR2 SVGAGI. The ends were cut back, 6 bases at V and 5 bases at J, with 11 bases in the middle. The record originates from a study of chemoradiotherapy in HPV16-positive cancers. Only in-frame clones appear in the TCRdb table, and some are missing; sequencing was by immunoSEQ multiplex PCR. Of approximately 23,000 clones listed, around nine tenths are singletons. Source: blood, taken from a patient who underwent chemoradiotherapy. This sequence joins TRBV6-5 and TRBJ1-5; D remains unclear. This clonotype was sampled from a human donor with HPV-associated anogenital cancer. CDR3 sequence (DNA): TGTGCCAGCAGAAGGACGAGAGATCAGCCCCAGCATTTT. It translates to CASRRTRDQPQHF.